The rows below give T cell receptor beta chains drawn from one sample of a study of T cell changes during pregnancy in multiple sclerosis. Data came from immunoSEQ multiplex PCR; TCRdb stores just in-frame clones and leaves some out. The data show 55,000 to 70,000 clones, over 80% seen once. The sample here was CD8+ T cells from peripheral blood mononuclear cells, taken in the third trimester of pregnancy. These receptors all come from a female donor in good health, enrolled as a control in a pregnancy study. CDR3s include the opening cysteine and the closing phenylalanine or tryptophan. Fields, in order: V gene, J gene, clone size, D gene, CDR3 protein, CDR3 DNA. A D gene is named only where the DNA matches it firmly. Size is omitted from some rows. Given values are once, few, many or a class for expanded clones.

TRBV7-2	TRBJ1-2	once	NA	CASSLDGGSYGYTF	TGTGCCAGCAGCTTAGATGGAGGCAGCTATGGCTACACCTTC
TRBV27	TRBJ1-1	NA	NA	CASSPGLTNTEAFF	TGTGCCAGCAGTCCGGGACTGACGAACACTGAAGCTTTCTTT
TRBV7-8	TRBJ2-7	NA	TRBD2	CASSPSSGGAYEQYF	TGTGCCAGCAGCCCCTCTAGCGGGGGGGCGTACGAGCAGTACTTC
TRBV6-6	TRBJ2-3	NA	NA	CAILTSTDTQYF	TGTGCCATACTTACGTCCACAGATACGCAGTATTTT
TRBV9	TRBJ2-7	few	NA	CASSVQGDGYEQYF	TGTGCCAGCAGCGTACAGGGTGATGGGTACGAGCAGTACTTC
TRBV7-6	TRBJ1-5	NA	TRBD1	CASSSRTGGNQPQHF	TGTGCCAGCAGCTCACGGACAGGGGGGAATCAGCCCCAGCATTTT
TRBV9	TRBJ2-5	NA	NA	CASSEGHRGGQETQYF	TGTGCCAGCAGCGAGGGCCATAGGGGGGGACAAGAGACCCAGTACTTC
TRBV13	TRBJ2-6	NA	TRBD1	CASSPQGSSGANVLTF	TGTGCCAGCAGCCCACAGGGGAGCTCTGGGGCCAACGTCCTGACTTTC
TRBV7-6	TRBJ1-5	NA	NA	CASSEDLPGGNQPQHF	TGTGCCAGCAGCGAGGACCTCCCGGGGGGCAATCAGCCCCAGCATTTT
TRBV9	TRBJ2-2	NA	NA	CASSGVAGELFF	TGTGCCAGCAGCGGAGTAGCCGGGGAGCTGTTTTTT
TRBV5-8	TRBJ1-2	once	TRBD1	CASSVTGGDHYGYTF	TGTGCCAGCAGCGTTACAGGGGGCGATCACTATGGCTACACCTTC
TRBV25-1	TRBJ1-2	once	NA	CASSEIQGGGSNYGYTF	TGTGCCAGCAGTGAGATACAGGGAGGGGGATCTAACTATGGCTACACCTTC
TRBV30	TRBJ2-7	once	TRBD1	CAWTGTGGSYEQYF	TGTGCCTGGACAGGGACAGGGGGCTCCTACGAGCAGTACTTC
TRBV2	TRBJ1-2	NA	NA	CASSEVGGLYGYTF	TGTGCCAGCAGTGAGGTCGGCGGCTTATATGGCTACACCTTC
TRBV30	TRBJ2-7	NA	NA	CAWSGAYEQYF	TGTGCCTGGAGTGGAGCCTACGAGCAGTACTTC
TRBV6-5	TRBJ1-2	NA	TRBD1	CASSYRRDSLIDGYTF	TGTGCCAGCAGTTACCGCAGGGACAGTCTTATCGATGGCTACACCTTC
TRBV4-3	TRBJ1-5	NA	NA	CASSQDSDQPQHF	TGCGCCAGCAGCCAAGACAGTGATCAGCCCCAGCATTTT
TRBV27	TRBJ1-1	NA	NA	CASIRDTEAFF	TGTGCCAGCATCCGCGACACTGAAGCTTTCTTT
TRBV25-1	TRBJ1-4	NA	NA	CASSEQGWGEKLFF	TGTGCCAGCAGTGAACAGGGGTGGGGTGAAAAACTGTTTTTT
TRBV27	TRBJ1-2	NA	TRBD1	CASSSARTGDYGYTF	TGTGCCAGCAGTTCCGCCCGGACAGGCGACTATGGCTACACCTTC
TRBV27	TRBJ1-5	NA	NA	CASSLYSTYSNQPQHF	TGTGCCAGCAGTTTATACAGTACTTATAGCAATCAGCCCCAGCATTTT
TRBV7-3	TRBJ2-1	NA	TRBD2	CASSLGAGATNEQFF	TGTGCCAGCAGCTTAGGAGCGGGGGCGACCAATGAGCAGTTCTTC
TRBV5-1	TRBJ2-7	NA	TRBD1	CASTPGTGGYEQYF	TGCGCCAGCACCCCCGGGACAGGGGGTTACGAGCAGTACTTC
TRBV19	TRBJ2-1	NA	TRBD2	CASSMEGLAGSYNEQFF	TGTGCCAGTAGTATGGAAGGACTAGCGGGATCCTACAATGAGCAGTTCTTC
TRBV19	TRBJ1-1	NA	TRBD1	CASSIAPAGGVAEAFF	TGTGCCAGTAGTATAGCTCCCGCAGGGGGCGTCGCTGAAGCTTTCTTT
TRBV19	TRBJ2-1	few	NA	CASSLSGPSEQFF	TGTGCCAGTAGTCTCTCGGGTCCGTCAGAGCAGTTCTTC
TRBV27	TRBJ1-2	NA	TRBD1	CASSLSGTGGSYGYTF	TGTGCCAGCAGTTTATCAGGGACAGGGGGGTCCTATGGCTACACCTTC
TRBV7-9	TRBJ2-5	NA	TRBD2	CASSPRTSGDQETQYF	TGTGCCAGCAGTCCCAGGACTAGCGGGGACCAAGAGACCCAGTACTTC
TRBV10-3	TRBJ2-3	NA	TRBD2	CAISEPRLAGGPTSTDTQYF	TGTGCCATCAGTGAGCCACGACTAGCGGGGGGCCCGACAAGCACAGATACGCAGTATTTT
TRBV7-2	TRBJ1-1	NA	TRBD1	CASSFWIPGQSDTEAFF	TGTGCCAGCAGCTTCTGGATCCCGGGACAGAGCGACACTGAAGCTTTCTTT
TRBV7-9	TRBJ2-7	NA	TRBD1	CASSQDRGLYEQYF	TGTGCCAGCAGCCAGGACAGGGGGCTCTACGAGCAGTACTTC
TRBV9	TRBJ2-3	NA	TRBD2	CASSAPTSGATGDTQYF	TGTGCCAGCAGCGCCCCGACTAGCGGGGCAACAGGAGATACGCAGTATTTT
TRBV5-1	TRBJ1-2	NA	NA	CASSFNMEGMNGYTF	TGCGCCAGCAGCTTTAATATGGAGGGAATGAATGGCTACACCTTC
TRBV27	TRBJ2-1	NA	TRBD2	CASSILAGGYNEQFF	TGTGCCAGCAGTATCCTGGCGGGGGGCTACAATGAGCAGTTCTTC
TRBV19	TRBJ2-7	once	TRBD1	CASSMGQGPYEQYF	TGTGCCAGTAGTATGGGACAGGGGCCCTACGAGCAGTACTTC
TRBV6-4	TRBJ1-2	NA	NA	CASSEDIHYGYTF	TGTGCCAGCAGTGAAGACATCCACTATGGCTACACCTTC
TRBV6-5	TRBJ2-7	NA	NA	CASSEDTRVYEQYF	TGTGCCAGCAGTGAAGATACTCGCGTATACGAGCAGTACTTC
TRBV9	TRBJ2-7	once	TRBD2	CASSSGLAGYEQYF	TGTGCCAGCAGCTCCGGACTAGCGGGTTACGAGCAGTACTTC
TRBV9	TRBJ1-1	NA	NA	CASSVEEFNTEAFF	TGTGCCAGCAGCGTAGAGGAGTTTAACACTGAAGCTTTCTTT
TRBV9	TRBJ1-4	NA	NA	CASSVAGRGNEKLFF	TGTGCCAGCAGCGTAGCGGGCAGGGGTAATGAAAAACTGTTTTTT
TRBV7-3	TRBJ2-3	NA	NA	CASSSGVGVGTDTQYF	TGTGCCAGCAGCTCCGGGGTGGGAGTCGGCACAGATACGCAGTATTTT
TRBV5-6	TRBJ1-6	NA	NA	CASSSRQSSSYNSPLHF	TGTGCCAGCAGCTCCCGACAGTCGAGCTCCTATAATTCACCCCTCCACTTT
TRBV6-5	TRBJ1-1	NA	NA	CASSGQTMNTEAFF	TGTGCCAGCAGTGGACAGACCATGAACACTGAAGCTTTCTTT
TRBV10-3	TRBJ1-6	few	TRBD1	CAISEEAGGTPLHF	TGTGCCATCAGTGAGGAGGCAGGGGGTACACCCCTCCACTTT
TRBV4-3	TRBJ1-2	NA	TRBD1	CASSQLTGDYGYTF	TGCGCCAGCAGCCAATTAACAGGGGACTATGGCTACACCTTC
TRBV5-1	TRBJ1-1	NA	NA	CARGTRSTVTEAFF	TGCGCCAGGGGTACGAGGTCGACGGTTACTGAAGCTTTCTTT
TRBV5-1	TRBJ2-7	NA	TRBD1	CASSLVGTGGSNYEQYF	TGCGCCAGCAGCTTGGTGGGGACAGGGGGGAGTAACTACGAGCAGTACTTC
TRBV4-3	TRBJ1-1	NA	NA	CASRKGRGAPEAFF	TGCGCCAGCAGGAAAGGTCGGGGGGCGCCTGAAGCTTTCTTT
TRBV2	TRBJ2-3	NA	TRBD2	CASSEAGTSFGDTQYF	TGTGCCAGCAGTGAAGCTGGGACTAGTTTCGGAGATACGCAGTATTTT
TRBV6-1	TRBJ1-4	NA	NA	CASSEAGGVEKLFF	TGTGCCAGCAGTGAAGCCGGAGGGGTGGAAAAACTGTTTTTT
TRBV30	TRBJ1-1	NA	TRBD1	CAWGRDSWTEAFF	TGTGCCTGGGGAAGGGACAGTTGGACTGAAGCTTTCTTT
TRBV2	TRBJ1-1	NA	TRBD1	CATSLLRGPEMIF	TGTGCCACCTCCCTTCTGAGGGGGCCCGAGATGATCTTT
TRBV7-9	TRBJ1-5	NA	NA	CASSLEPTAYSNQPQHF	TGTGCCAGCAGCTTAGAACCGACAGCTTATAGCAATCAGCCCCAGCATTTT
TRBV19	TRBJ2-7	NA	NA	CASRGASYEQYF	TGTGCCAGCAGGGGAGCTTCATACGAGCAGTACTTC
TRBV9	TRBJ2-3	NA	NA	CASSVRGGLSDTQYF	TGTGCCAGCAGCGTAAGGGGGGGCCTTTCAGATACGCAGTATTTT
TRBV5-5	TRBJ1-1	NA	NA	CASSLPAGIEAFF	TGTGCCAGCAGCCTCCCGGCGGGGATCGAAGCTTTCTTT
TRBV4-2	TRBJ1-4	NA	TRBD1	CASSQPGTGGEDEKLFF	TGTGCCAGCAGCCAACCCGGGACAGGGGGTGAGGATGAAAAACTGTTTTTT
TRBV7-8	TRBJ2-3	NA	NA	CASSLEDGDTDTQYF	TGTGCCAGCAGCTTAGAGGACGGGGACACAGATACGCAGTATTTT
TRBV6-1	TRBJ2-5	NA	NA	CASRGYGETQYF	TGTGCCAGCCGGGGGTACGGGGAGACCCAGTACTTC